Shown below are 15 T cell receptor beta chains from a single sample sequenced in a study of cytomegalovirus exposure and HLA in healthy donors (dated by TCRdb to about 2017). The library relied on the immunoSEQ multiplex PCR assay. For the multiplex PCR, a mixture combining 60 forward primers for TCR Vbeta segments and 13 reverse primers for TCR Jbeta segments was used. As stored in TCRdb, this immuneACCESS dataset retains in-frame rearrangements with V and J assigned. A fraction of the clones does not appear; measured against another copy, unresolved V genes explain less than half of the discrepancy, and the remainder lacks a known reason. Here the sample has some 150,000 clones; 70% to 85% occur a single time. The top ten constitute approximately 2% of the sample. Sequenced material: PBMCs. Receptors originate from a woman aged 40 to 49 in good health and CMV-seronegative.

Remarks on this clone: In the same sample, other DNA sequences code for this CDR3. The chain is built from TRBV28 and TRBJ1-5; no clear D gene. Germline lookup yields CDR1 MDHEN and CDR2 SYDVKM. The CDR3 is 12 amino acids. V was trimmed by 6 bases and J by 5 bases, leaving 8 bases between them. The CDR3: CASSSGDQPQHF. The CDR3 DNA reads TGTGCCAGCAGCTCCGGGGATCAGCCCCAGCATTTT.

This clone has just a few counts. J is TRBJ1-1 and V is TRBV28, with D unresolved. Trimming stripped 8 bases from V and 0 bases from J, with 7 bases between. The CDR3 extends over 12 amino acids. Germline V gene lookup returns CDR1 MDHEN and CDR2 SYDVKM. The CDR3 sequence is CASCEVNTEAFF. CDR3 nucleotides: TGTGCCAGCTGCGAGGTGAACACTGAAGCTTTCTTT.

V usage is TRBV5-4 and J usage is TRBJ1-5, with TRBD1 matching 10 bases. The CDR3 length is 15 residues. Germline-derived CDR1 and CDR2 are SGHNT and YYREEE (reference sequence). V lost 3 bases and J lost 4; bases outside the gene matches: 4. This CDR3 is CASSSDRGLNQPQHF. The CDR3, as DNA: TGTGCCAGCAGCTCCGACAGGGGGCTAAATCAGCCCCAGCATTTT.

This clone came up a few times. The gene calls are TRBV15 and TRBJ2-7; D call uncertain. The CDR3 runs 12 residues. Germline V gene data show CDR1 as LNHNV and CDR2 as YYDKDF (reference sequence). V was cut by 0 bases and J by 8 bases, with 8 bases left in between. The CDR3 region has the DNA TGTGCCACCAGCAGAGATTTGAGGAAGCAGTACTTC. It encodes CATSRDLRKQYF.

The chain is built from TRBV13 and TRBJ2-7; D unclear. Germline lookup yields CDR1 PRHDT and CDR2 FYEKMQ (reference sequence). V was trimmed by 3 bases and J by 1 base, leaving 4 bases between them. There are 12 residues in the CDR3. The CDR3 reads CASSFSSYEQYF. For the CDR3, the DNA is TGTGCCAGCAGCTTTTCGTCCTACGAGCAGTACTTC.

V and J are TRBV6-6 and TRBJ2-1; tentative D call: TRBD2 (6 bases). The CDR3 totals 14 residues. Germline CDR1 and CDR2: MNHNY and SVGAGI (reference sequence). Between the trimmed V and J ends, which lost 10 bases and 2 bases, there was a span of 15 bases. The CDR3 DNA reads TGTGCCACCACAGCCGGGGGTACCTACAATGAGCAGTTCTTC. It is translated as CATTAGGTYNEQFF.

This clone has a handful of counts. The V call is TRBV10-3, the J call TRBJ2-7; D is perhaps TRBD2 (6 bases). The CDR3 runs 17 residues. Germline V gene data show CDR1 as ENHRY and CDR2 as SYGVKD. V lost 0 bases, J lost 1 base, and 16 bases lay in between. CDR3 nucleotide sequence: TGTGCCATCAGTGAGTCGGGGCGGGATATTGGTTCCTACGAGCAGTACTTC. It specifies CAISESGRDIGSYEQYF.

This clone was detected only once. The rearrangement links TRBV10-2 to TRBJ2-7; D may be TRBD2 (7 bases). Germline CDR1 is WSHSY and CDR2 is SAAADI. V was clipped by 6 bases and J by 2 bases, with 11 bases between them. CDR3 length equals 13 residues. The CDR3 coding sequence is TGCGCCAGCAGAAGGGAGGGGGCCTACGAGCAGTACTTC. Protein product: CASRREGAYEQYF.

V usage is TRBV6-1 and J usage is TRBJ2-7; TRBD1 agrees at 7 bases. The trim removed 4 bases at V and 3 bases at J, leaving 12 bases unmatched. CDR3 length equals 16 residues. Germline V CDR1 and CDR2: MNHNS, SASEGT. The CDR3, as DNA: TGTGCCAGCAGTGTAATATTCGGGACAGCCCGCTACGAGCAGTACTTC. Amino acids: CASSVIFGTARYEQYF.

The chain links TRBV7-2 to TRBJ2-7, with D perhaps TRBD1 (6 bases). CDR1 is SGHTA and CDR2 is FQGNSA in the germline V gene. Trimming stripped 5 bases from V and 3 bases from J, with 17 bases between. This CDR3 contains 15 residues. The CDR3 is CASSQRTGSRYEQYF. The CDR3 nucleotides are TGTGCCAGCAGCCAGAGAACAGGGTCCCGCTACGAGCAGTACTTC.

This sequence joins TRBV9 and TRBJ2-1, with a possible D match to TRBD2 (5 bases). V lost 2 bases to trimming and J lost 4 bases, with 13 bases between them. CDR1 SGDLS and CDR2 YYNGEE come from the germline V gene. The CDR3 extends over 15 amino acids. The chain's CDR3 is CASSVDGNFYNEQFF. CDR3 nucleotides: TGTGCCAGCAGCGTGGACGGGAACTTTTACAATGAGCAGTTCTTC.

CDR3 DNA: TGTGCCAGCAGCTCAGGGGAAGTGGCTGAAGCTTTCTTT. Its translation: CASSSGEVAEAFF. The V call is TRBV7-8, the J call TRBJ1-1, with D perhaps matching TRBD1 (6 bases). The V end was cut by 4 bases, the J end by 6 bases, with 12 bases between. The CDR3 has 13 residues. From germline, CDR1 is SGHVS and CDR2 FQNEAQ.

The chain recombines TRBV4-2 with TRBJ2-3; the match to TRBD2 covers 12 bases. V shed 0 bases, J shed 0 bases, and the junction held 7 bases outside the gene matches. CDR1 is LGHNA, CDR2 YNFKEQ, per germline. The CDR3 has 19 amino acids. The CDR3 sequence: CASSQDGLAGGESTDTQYF. The CDR3 DNA is TGTGCCAGCAGCCAAGATGGCCTAGCGGGAGGGGAAAGCACAGATACGCAGTATTTT.

This rearrangement joins TRBV4-3 to TRBJ2-7; D is ambiguous. Germline values: CDR1 LGHNA, CDR2 YSLEER. CDR3 length equals 16 residues. The V gene lost 1 base and the J gene lost 6 bases, with 19 bases spanning the gap. CDR3 protein: CASSQGWRIALSEQYF. Here the CDR3 DNA reads TGCGCCAGCAGCCAAGGGTGGCGAATAGCCCTTAGCGAGCAGTACTTC.

This chain uses TRBV27 with TRBJ2-3; 11 bases align to TRBD1. The CDR3 extends over 15 amino acids. Germline CDR1 MNHEY, CDR2 SMNVEV (reference sequence). The V and J ends lost 2 bases and 4 bases, in that order; junction bases with no gene match: 2. The CDR3 here is CASSLGTGGADTQYF. The CDR3 coding sequence is TGTGCCAGCAGTTTAGGGACAGGGGGTGCAGATACGCAGTATTTT.